The 24 T cell receptor beta chains given below trace back to one sample, sequenced in a study of glioma-infiltrating T cells after dendritic cell vaccination. TCRdb's copy holds only in-frame clones and misses some; the assay was immunoSEQ multiplex PCR. The sample includes more than 85,000 clones, 90% of them seen just once. Time point in this sample: after dendritic cell vaccination, including at tumor progression/relapse. The sequences come from blood, collected after dendritic cell vaccination. The receptors stem from a human donor with glioblastoma.

This clone was counted once. The rearrangement joins TRBV7-2 to TRBJ2-5, with TRBD2 as a possible D gene (5 bases). CDR1 is SGHTA and CDR2 is FQGNSA in the germline V gene. This CDR3 region has 14 residues. Trimming removed 1 base at V and 2 bases at J, with 8 bases between. CDR3 amino acids: CASSLGGVQETQYF. In nucleotides, the CDR3 is TGTGCCAGCAGCTTAGGGGGAGTGCAAGAGACCCAGTACTTC.

This clone came up a few times. This sequence joins TRBV7-9 and TRBJ1-1, with D maybe TRBD1 (6 bases). V lost 4 bases to trimming and J lost 6 bases, with 9 bases between them. This CDR3 has 12 residues. Germline CDR1 reads SEHNR; CDR2 reads FQNEAQ (reference sequence). The CDR3 reads CASSYTGSEAFF. In nucleotides, the CDR3 is TGTGCCAGCAGCTACACAGGGTCTGAAGCTTTCTTT.

The J gene is TRBJ2-7, the V gene TRBV7-9; 7 nucleotides align to TRBD1. V was pared by 5 bases and J by 4 bases, with 8 bases of the junction left unmatched. The germline gives CDR1 SEHNR, CDR2 FQNEAQ (reference sequence). This CDR3 is 14 amino acids long. The CDR3, as DNA: TGTGCCAGCAGCCCACCGGGACAGATATACGAGCAGTACTTC. Amino acids: CASSPPGQIYEQYF. Variable domain in full (rest from reference TRBV7-9 and TRBJ2-7): DTGVSQNPRHKITKRGQNVTFRCDPISEHNRLYWYRQTLGQGPEFLTYFQNEAQLEKSRLLSDRFSAERPKGSFSTLEIQRTEQGDSAMYLCASSPPGQIYEQYFGPGTRLTVT.

In this sample, this clone turned up once. The chain uses TRBV10-3 and TRBJ2-3; 12 bases map to TRBD2. J lost 3 bases, V lost 6 bases, and 7 bases had no gene match. This CDR3 is 16 amino acids long. The germline CDR1 and CDR2 sequences are ENHRY and SYGVKD. This CDR3 is CAISLGLAGLTDTQYF. The CDR3 DNA follows: TGTGCCATCAGCCTAGGACTAGCGGGATTGACAGATACGCAGTATTTT.

Notes on this clone: One end of the junction varies from germline; a read error may be responsible. V gene TRBV7-7 combines with J gene TRBJ2-5, with D maybe TRBD2 (5 bases). The J call may be incorrect, as the DNA end agrees better with TRBJ2-7. Germline CDR1 SSHAT, CDR2 FNYEAQ (reference sequence). This CDR3 has 14 residues. CDR3 DNA: TGTGCTAGCAGCTTAGATCGCGGGTCTGGCGAGCAGTACTTC. Encoded protein: CASSLDRGSGEQYF.

The chain links TRBV7-2 to TRBJ1-5, with a possible D match to TRBD1 (5 bases). CDR3 size: 12 residues. V lost 8 bases, J lost 1 base, and 6 bases lay in between. Germline values: CDR1 SGHTA, CDR2 FQGNSA. The DNA of the CDR3 is TGTGCCAGCGGGGGGAGCAATCAGCCCCAGCATTTT. It is translated as CASGGSNQPQHF. Drawing the rest from reference TRBV7-2 and TRBJ1-5, the complete variable domain is GAGVSQSPSNKVTEKGKDVELRCDPISGHTALYWYRQSLGQGLEFLIYFQGNSAPDKSGLPSDRFSAERTGGSVSTLTIQRTQQEDSAVYLCASGGSNQPQHFGDGTRLSIL.

This chain uses TRBV9 with TRBJ2-1; TRBD1 agrees at 8 bases. Germline trimming cut 3 bases from V and 2 bases from J; bases unmatched to any gene: 4. Germline V gives CDR1 SGDLS, CDR2 YYNGEE. The CDR3 covers 15 residues. In DNA form, the CDR3 reads TGTGCCAGCAGCGCAGGACAGGGTACCTACAATGAGCAGTTCTTC. Residues: CASSAGQGTYNEQFF.

This clone has more than one count but fewer than ten. Additional DNA sequences in this sample encode the identical CDR3. The chain uses TRBV5-8 and TRBJ2-7; 7 bases match TRBD1. The CDR3 extends over 15 amino acids. The trim removed 4 bases at V and 0 bases at J, leaving 7 bases unmatched. CDR1 is SGHTS, CDR2 YDEGEE, per germline. The CDR3 here is CASSPRGMSSYEQYF. DNA for the CDR3: TGTGCCAGCAGCCCCAGGGGGATGAGCTCCTACGAGCAGTACTTC.

This chain joins TRBV6-5 and TRBJ2-3; perhaps TRBD2 as D (5 bases). The CDR3 contains 13 residues. The V gene's germline CDR1 is MNHEY and CDR2 SVGAGI. V lost 6 bases and J 3 bases, leaving 10 bases between the germline ends. CDR3 sequence: CASRPEGTDTQYF. In DNA, the CDR3 is TGTGCCAGCAGGCCCGAGGGAACAGATACGCAGTATTTT.

The rearrangement uses TRBV7-9 and TRBJ1-2, with D perhaps matching TRBD1 (5 bases). The V end lost 4 bases, the J end lost 4 bases, and 13 bases lay between the germline ends. The CDR3 covers 14 residues. CDR1 is SEHNR and CDR2 is FQNEAQ in the germline V gene (reference sequence). The CDR3 coding sequence is TGTGCCAGCAGCTCCCAGGCGGGGGGCTATGGCTACACCTTC. Protein product: CASSSQAGGYGYTF.

The chain carries TRBV5-1 and TRBJ2-3; D is uncertain. CDR3 length equals 14 residues. V was shortened by 4 bases and J by 3 bases, with 12 bases between the two germline ends. CDR1 is SGHRS, CDR2 YFSETQ, per germline. CDR3 nucleotide sequence: TGCGCCAGCAGCCCAGATTCGCTTACAGATACGCAGTATTTT. Translated: CASSPDSLTDTQYF.

The chain is built from TRBV6-5 and TRBJ1-1, with 7 positions matching TRBD1. Germline CDR1 and CDR2: MNHEY and SVGAGI. V was clipped by 4 bases and J by 4 bases; unmatched bases: 6. This CDR3 is built from 14 residues. CDR3 in DNA: TGTGCCAGCAGTTTGACAGGGCCGGGCACTGAAGCTTTCTTT. Translated: CASSLTGPGTEAFF.

The gene calls are TRBV30 and TRBJ1-2; 11 bases map to TRBD1. CDR3 length equals 14 residues. CDR1 is GTSNPN, CDR2 SVGIG, per germline (reference sequence). V was clipped by 2 bases and J by 7 bases; unmatched bases: 6. The chain's CDR3 is CAWSLGQGGSGYTF. The CDR3 DNA sequence: TGTGCCTGGAGTCTGGGACAGGGGGGCTCTGGCTACACCTTC.

The chain links TRBV10-3 to TRBJ1-5; D remains unclear. CDR3 length equals 13 residues. V lost 2 bases, J lost 11 bases, and 13 bases lay in between. Looked up from germline, CDR1 is ENHRY and CDR2 is SYGVKD. The CDR3 bases are TGTGCCATCAGTGAGAGAGGGTCCGAGGCCCAGCATTTT. It encodes CAISERGSEAQHF.

The chain links TRBV6-5 to TRBJ2-7; TRBD2 matches at 11 bases. Germline CDR1 reads MNHEY; CDR2 reads SVGAGI. V lost 6 bases, J lost 7 bases, and 8 bases stayed unmatched. The CDR3 totals 14 residues. CDR3 DNA sequence: TGTGCCAGCAGGGCTACTAGCGGGAGTGAAGAGCAGTACTTC. It is translated as CASRATSGSEEQYF.

The rearrangement uses TRBV9 and TRBJ1-3; possible D gene TRBD1, 5 bases. The germline V gene encodes CDR1 SGDLS and CDR2 YYNGEE. The CDR3 is 17 amino acids. Trimming took off 4 bases at V and 3 bases at J, with 20 bases between the two ends. The CDR3 bases are TGTGCCAGCAGCCCGGGCAGGACGGGGGACGGTGGAAACACCATATATTTT. It yields the protein CASSPGRTGDGGNTIYF.

V is TRBV11-2 and J is TRBJ2-1; possible D gene TRBD2, 6 bases. V was clipped by 4 bases and J by 7 bases, with 14 bases between them. The CDR3 consists of 14 residues. CDR1 is SGHAT and CDR2 is FQNNGV in the germline V gene. The CDR3 is CASSSASDWNEQFF. CDR3 coding DNA: TGTGCCAGCAGCTCAGCTAGCGATTGGAATGAGCAGTTCTTC.

The V call is TRBV25-1, the J call TRBJ1-1, with D hard to call. CDR3 length: 13 amino acids. Looked up from germline, CDR1 is MGHDK and CDR2 is SYGVNS. Trimming took off 2 bases at V and 1 base at J, with 5 bases between the two ends. The CDR3 DNA sequence: TGTGCCAGCAGTGAAGGGCCGAACACTGAAGCTTTCTTT. It encodes CASSEGPNTEAFF. Supplemented by reference TRBV25-1 and TRBJ1-1, the full variable domain reads EADIYQTPRYLVIGTGKKITLECSQTMGHDKMYWYQQDPGMELHLIHYSYGVNSTEKGDLSSESTVSRIRTEHFPLTLESARPSHTSQYLCASSEGPNTEAFFGQGTRLTVV.

The V gene is TRBV18, the J gene TRBJ1-1, with D maybe TRBD1 (5 bases). The CDR3 covers 16 residues. The germline CDR1 and CDR2 sequences are KGHSH and LQKENI. The ends were cut back, 2 bases at V and 0 bases at J, with 13 bases in the middle. CDR3 in amino acids: CASSPTVTAMNTEAFF. The CDR3 nucleotides are TGTGCCAGCTCACCAACTGTGACAGCCATGAACACTGAAGCTTTCTTT.

The V call is TRBV9, the J call TRBJ2-5; 11 bases align to TRBD2. The V gene end was trimmed by 2 bases and the J gene end by 1 base; junction bases not matched to a gene: 7. This CDR3 has 17 amino acids. The V gene's germline CDR1 is SGDLS and CDR2 YYNGEE. In DNA form, the CDR3 reads TGTGCCAGCAGCGTGGACACCGGGACTAGCGGCCAAGAGACCCAGTACTTC. It yields the protein CASSVDTGTSGQETQYF.

The CDR3 protein is CASSAGQGNYLSGNTIYF. As DNA, the CDR3 is TGCGCCAGCAGCGCCGGACAGGGGAACTACCTCTCTGGAAACACCATATATTTT. V is TRBV5-1 and J is TRBJ1-3; TRBD1 agrees at 9 bases. Trimming took 4 bases from V and 0 from J; bases not matched to a gene: 11. The CDR3 contains 18 residues. Germline CDR1 and CDR2: SGHRS and YFSETQ.

This chain uses TRBV5-1 with TRBJ1-2; 8 nucleotides match TRBD1. The CDR3 is 16 amino acids. The ends lost 4 bases at V and 0 bases at J; junction bases unmatched: 8. CDR1 SGHRS and CDR2 YFSETQ come from the germline V gene. CDR3 region: CASSIQGGPANYGYTF. For the CDR3, the DNA is TGCGCCAGCAGCATACAGGGGGGCCCAGCTAACTATGGCTACACCTTC.

J is TRBJ2-1 and V is TRBV5-1; tentative D call: TRBD2 (5 bases). CDR1 is SGHRS and CDR2 is YFSETQ in the germline V gene. The CDR3 is 14 residues long. Trimming removed 0 bases at V and 10 bases at J, with 14 bases between. The CDR3 region is CASSLENERREQFF. Here the CDR3 DNA reads TGCGCCAGCAGCTTGGAAAACGAGCGGAGGGAGCAGTTCTTC.

This clone was counted a few times. The CDR3: CASSPVSGGSTDTQYF. For the CDR3, the DNA is TGTGCCAGCAGCCCTGTTAGCGGGGGGTCCACAGATACGCAGTATTTT. V usage is TRBV11-2 and J usage is TRBJ2-3; TRBD2 agrees at 10 bases. The CDR3 runs to 16 residues. Germline assignment: CDR1 SGHAT and CDR2 FQNNGV. V lost 5 bases and J lost 2; bases outside the gene matches: 7. Variable domain in full (rest from reference TRBV11-2 and TRBJ2-3): EAGVAQSPRYKIIEKRQSVAFWCNPISGHATLYWYQQILGQGPKLLIQFQNNGVVDDSQLPKDRFSAERLKGVDSTLKIQPAKLEDSAVYLCASSPVSGGSTDTQYFGPGTRLTVL.